This passage covers 24 T cell receptor beta chains from one sample sequenced in a study of cytomegalovirus exposure and HLA in healthy donors. Primers: 60 Vbeta forward and 13 Jbeta reverse. Produced via immunoSEQ multiplex PCR; TCRdb's table is partial and in-frame only. The sample contains more than 95,000 clones, around 78% of which appear only once. The sample comprised PBMCs. These TCRs come from a man aged 35 to 55 in good health and CMV-seronegative.

The gene calls are TRBV19 and TRBJ2-3, with a weak D call TRBD2 (7 bases). CDR1 is LNHDA, CDR2 SQIVND, per germline (reference sequence). V was shortened by 5 bases and J by 0 bases, with 15 bases between the two germline ends. This CDR3 is built from 16 residues. This chain's CDR3 is CASSPFGGRSTDTQYF. CDR3 coding DNA: TGTGCCAGTAGTCCCTTCGGGGGGCGAAGCACAGATACGCAGTATTTT.

CDR3 nucleotides: TGTGCCAGCAGCTCCTTTATACGGGATATCTACGAGCAGTACTTC. Amino acids: CASSSFIRDIYEQYF. This sequence joins TRBV28 and TRBJ2-7; perhaps TRBD2 as D (5 bases). This CDR3 contains 15 residues. Germline V gene sequence: CDR1 MDHEN, CDR2 SYDVKM. V gave up 6 bases and J gave up 3 bases, with 18 bases separating them.

The J gene is TRBJ2-7, the V gene TRBV4-1, with 14 bases identical to TRBD2. Germline V CDR1 and CDR2: MGHRA, YSYEKL. The CDR3 has 17 amino acids. V shed 0 bases and J 5 bases; nucleotides not matched to a gene: 6. Here the CDR3 reads CASSQEGGTSGGNEQYF. CDR3 nucleotide sequence: TGCGCCAGCAGCCAAGAGGGAGGGACTAGCGGGGGAAACGAGCAGTACTTC.

This clone has more than one count but fewer than ten. The J gene is TRBJ2-2, the V gene TRBV6-1; maybe TRBD1 (5 bases). V was shortened by 0 bases and J by 13 bases, with 12 bases between the two germline ends. The CDR3 consists of 13 residues. Germline CDR1 MNHNS, CDR2 SASEGT. The CDR3 coding sequence is TGTGCCAGCAGTGAAGCGCGCCGACAGTGGCTGTTTTTT. As protein: CASSEARRQWLFF.

This CDR3 reads CSVFEGTIYF. DNA of the CDR3: TGCAGCGTTTTTGAGGGAACCATATATTTT. The chain links TRBV29-1 to TRBJ1-3; D is unclear. There are 10 residues in the CDR3. With 5 bases removed from V and 10 bases from J, the gap between germline ends came to 9 bases. Germline V gene lookup returns CDR1 SQVTM and CDR2 ANQGSEA.

J is TRBJ1-2 and V is TRBV5-5, with D tentatively TRBD1 (5 bases). V dropped 2 bases and J dropped 3 bases, with 11 bases sitting between them. CDR1 and CDR2 (germline): SGHKS, YYEKEE (reference sequence). The CDR3 totals 14 residues. The CDR3 spells CASSFRDFDYGYTF. In nucleotides, the CDR3 is TGTGCCAGCAGCTTTAGGGACTTCGACTATGGCTACACCTTC.

In its sample, this clone was seen a few times. CDR3 in amino acids: CASSWGQGNSPLHF. The DNA for the CDR3 is TGTGCCAGCAGCTGGGGACAGGGGAATTCACCCCTCCACTTT. The chain carries TRBV5-6 and TRBJ1-6; 10 nucleotides align to TRBD1. CDR3 length: 14 amino acids. CDR1 and CDR2 (germline): SGHDT, YYEEEE. V gave up 3 bases and J gave up 7 bases; unmatched junction bases: 1.

This chain joins TRBV7-9 and TRBJ1-1, with D possibly being TRBD1 (6 bases). Germline loops: CDR1 SEHNR, CDR2 FQNEAQ (reference sequence). The ends were cut back, 5 bases at V and 0 bases at J, with 16 bases in the middle. The CDR3 runs to 16 residues. This CDR3 is CASSPRQELMNTEAFF. The CDR3, as DNA: TGTGCCAGCAGCCCTCGACAGGAACTTATGAACACTGAAGCTTTCTTT.

The chain carries TRBV28 and TRBJ1-1; TRBD1 matches 7 bases. V lost 10 bases, J lost 7 bases, and 21 bases stayed unmatched. The germline V gene encodes CDR1 MDHEN and CDR2 SYDVKM. This CDR3 has 16 residues. In DNA, the CDR3 is TGTGCCACCTTAAGCCCTGGGACAGCTATGTGGCTTGAAGCTTTCTTT. It translates to CATLSPGTAMWLEAFF.

The rearrangement uses TRBV7-9 and TRBJ2-1, with TRBD2 matching over 7 bases. Germline loops: CDR1 SEHNR, CDR2 FQNEAQ (reference sequence). V was pared by 7 bases and J by 2 bases, with 8 bases of the junction left unmatched. This CDR3 has 15 amino acids. The CDR3 protein is CASIRERGTYNEQFF. Here the CDR3 DNA reads TGTGCCAGCATCCGGGAGCGGGGCACCTACAATGAGCAGTTCTTC.

This chain's CDR3 is CASSVAGVSEAFF. Written as DNA, the CDR3 is TGTGCCAGCAGCGTAGCAGGGGTTTCTGAAGCTTTCTTT. J is TRBJ1-1 and V is TRBV9, with a tentative D call TRBD1 (6 bases). Germline V gives CDR1 SGDLS, CDR2 YYNGEE. V lost 0 bases, J lost 6 bases, and 9 bases lay in between. The CDR3 sequence is 13 residues long.

This clone appeared once. J is TRBJ1-1 and V is TRBV5-1, with unresolved D. Per germline, CDR1 SGHRS and CDR2 YFSETQ. V dropped 2 bases and J dropped 0 bases, with 11 bases sitting between them. The CDR3 extends over 15 amino acids. CDR3 residues: CASSLRAGVNTEAFF. The CDR3 DNA is TGCGCCAGCAGCTTAAGAGCCGGGGTGAACACTGAAGCTTTCTTT. The full variable domain, its missing parts supplied by reference TRBV5-1 and TRBJ1-1, is KAGVTQTPRYLIKTRGQQVTLSCSPISGHRSVSWYQQTPGQGLQFLFEYFSETQRNKGNFPGRFSGRQFSNSRSEMNVSTLELGDSALYLCASSLRAGVNTEAFFGQGTRLTVV.

This clone was picked up a small number of times. J is TRBJ1-2 and V is TRBV2; D gene uncertain. The germline V gene encodes CDR1 SNHLY and CDR2 FYNNEI. The CDR3 has 13 residues. The germline V and J ends were trimmed by 4 bases and 7 bases, with 13 bases remaining between them. CDR3: CASSGEVATGYTF. CDR3 bases: TGTGCCAGCAGTGGAGAGGTTGCGACTGGCTACACCTTC.

V and J are TRBV11-1 and TRBJ2-7, with D tentatively TRBD1 (6 bases). CDR1 SGHAT and CDR2 FQDESV come from the germline V gene (reference sequence). The CDR3 runs to 14 residues. Trimming pared 7 bases from V and 9 bases from J, leaving 22 bases between. The CDR3: CASTTGTTGAMQYF. DNA of the CDR3: TGTGCCAGCACCACCGGGACAACTGGGGCGATGCAGTACTTC. Looking up the rest from reference TRBV11-1 and TRBJ2-7 gives the full variable domain: EAEVAQSPRYKITEKSQAVAFWCDPISGHATLYWYRQILGQGPELLVQFQDESVVDDSQLPKDRFSAERLKGVDSTLKIQPAELGDSAMYLCASTTGTTGAMQYFGPGTRLTVT.

The rearrangement links TRBV5-6 to TRBJ2-7; TRBD2 is a possible D gene (5 bases). The V end was cut by 2 bases, the J end by 3 bases, with 15 bases between. Per germline, CDR1 SGHDT and CDR2 YYEEEE. The CDR3 totals 15 residues. The CDR3 loop is CASSLGSSPLYEQYF. In DNA form, the CDR3 reads TGTGCCAGCAGCTTAGGATCTAGCCCTCTCTACGAGCAGTACTTC.

The V call is TRBV7-2, the J call TRBJ1-4, with 7 bases identical to TRBD1. Germline V gene sequence: CDR1 SGHTA, CDR2 FQGNSA. V dropped 5 bases and J dropped 8; count of bases not matched to a gene: 5. The CDR3 spans 13 residues. The CDR3 nucleotides are TGTGCCAGCAGCCCCACCAGGGGGGAAAAACTGTTTTTT. It translates to CASSPTRGEKLFF.

This clone was observed a single time. The chain employs TRBV7-3 and TRBJ2-7; possible D gene TRBD1, 5 bases. V was cut by 1 base and J by 3 bases, with 16 bases left in between. Per the germline V gene, CDR1 is SGHTA and CDR2 is FQGTGA. The CDR3 consists of 16 residues. In nucleotides, the CDR3 is TGTGCCAGCAGCTTAAGCGGTAGGGAAGGGGTCTACGAGCAGTACTTC. This codes for CASSLSGREGVYEQYF.

The chain combines TRBV6-5 with TRBJ2-7, with 11 positions matching TRBD1. The CDR3 extends over 15 amino acids. The junction had 8 bases not matched to a gene; V was cut back by 6 bases and J by 4 bases. Per germline, CDR1 MNHEY and CDR2 SVGAGI. CDR3 DNA sequence: TGTGCCAGCAGGTCCGGACAGGGGGCGGGTTACGAGCAGTACTTC. Translating gives CASRSGQGAGYEQYF.

V gene TRBV28 combines with J gene TRBJ2-5, with 7 nucleotides matching TRBD1. Germline-derived CDR1 and CDR2 are MDHEN and SYDVKM. The CDR3 has 14 residues. Trimming cost V 5 bases and J 3 bases; bases outside gene matches: 6. The CDR3, as DNA: TGTGCCAGCAGTCCCCGGGACAGCGAAGAGACCCAGTACTTC. Its protein is CASSPRDSEETQYF. Drawing the rest from reference TRBV28 and TRBJ2-5, the complete variable domain is DVKVTQSSRYLVKRTGEKVFLECVQDMDHENMFWYRQDPGLGLRLIYFSYDVKMKEKGDIPEGYSVSREKKERFSLILESASTNQTSMYLCASSPRDSEETQYFGPGTRLLVL.

This chain uses TRBV18 with TRBJ2-7; D is undetermined. This CDR3 is built from 12 residues. In germline, CDR1 is KGHSH, CDR2 LQKENI. V was cut by 3 bases and J by 1 base, with 4 bases left in between. The CDR3 DNA reads as TGTGCCAGCTCACCTACTTCCTACGAGCAGTACTTC. Translated, it gives CASSPTSYEQYF. The full variable domain, rest sourced from reference TRBV18 and TRBJ2-7, is NAGVMQNPRHLVRRRGQEARLRCSPMKGHSHVYWYRQLPEEGLKFMVYLQKENIIDESGMPKERFSAEFPKEGPSILRIQQVVRGDSAAYFCASSPTSYEQYFGPGTRLTVT.

J is TRBJ2-1 and V is TRBV11-2, with 7 bases identical to TRBD1. CDR3 length equals 16 residues. Per the germline V gene, CDR1 is SGHAT and CDR2 is FQNNGV. Trimming at V came to 5 bases and at J to 11 bases, leaving 18 bases not matched to a gene. The CDR3 reads CASSKSPGQVAHKQFF. CDR3 sequence (DNA): TGTGCCAGCAGCAAGTCCCCCGGACAGGTCGCCCATAAGCAGTTCTTC.

The V and J genes are TRBV6-1 and TRBJ1-5, with 7 nucleotides matching TRBD1. V trimming: 6 bases; J trimming: 4 bases; junction bases outside the gene matches: 3. CDR1 and CDR2 from the germline V gene are MNHNS and SASEGT. CDR3 size: 13 residues. The CDR3 bases are TGTGCCAGCAGACGGGACAGAAATCAGCCCCAGCATTTT. This gives the protein CASRRDRNQPQHF.

V is TRBV7-6 and J is TRBJ1-4; D gene ambiguous. The V and J ends lost 3 bases and 8 bases respectively, with 13 bases between them. Germline assignment: CDR1 SGHVS and CDR2 FNYEAQ. The CDR3 totals 14 residues. CDR3 in DNA: TGTGCCAGCAGCTTTCAACAGACCGGAGAAAAACTGTTTTTT. It translates to CASSFQQTGEKLFF. Together with reference TRBV7-6 and TRBJ1-4, the CDR3 gives the full variable domain: GAGVSQSPRYKVTKRGQDVALRCDPISGHVSLYWYRQALGQGPEFLTYFNYEAQQDKSGLPNDRFSAERPEGSISTLTIQRTEQRDSAMYRCASSFQQTGEKLFFGSGTQLSVL.

This clone was observed once. This chain joins TRBV11-2 and TRBJ2-3; TRBD2 agrees at 9 bases. Trimming removed 3 bases from V and 3 bases from J; junction bases left unmatched: 4. This CDR3 spans 15 amino acids. CDR1 and CDR2 (germline): SGHAT, FQNNGV. The chain's CDR3 is CASSFSAGGTDTQYF. CDR3 nucleotides: TGTGCCAGCAGCTTCTCCGCGGGGGGGACAGATACGCAGTATTTT.